The clone carrying this T cell receptor (beta chain) was seen a few times. The target antigen is unknown. The germline V gene has CDR1 LGHNA and CDR2 YSLEER. Trimming cost V 0 bases and J 0 bases, with 12 bases left between them. The CDR3 covers 18 residues. Full-length variable regions came from constant-region reverse primers plus semi-nested Nested Universal Primer A PCR. One entry per CDR3 protein results from TCRdb running MiXCR on the 5' RACE reads. The sample records about 54,000 distinct CDR3 sequences, more than 15% being singletons. Purified naive CD4+ T cells were depleted of CD25+ Tregs. Study observations and caveats: Tumor Treg TCRs overlapped most with tumor naive CD4+ cells.

The TCR sequence derives from a female donor with breast cancer. The chain is built from TRBV4-3 and TRBJ1-6; D gene unclear. The specimen sequenced was naive CD4+ T cells sorted from blood. The subset is: naive CD4+ T cells, CD4+CD45RA+CD25-. The CDR3 protein is CASSQEVGLSSYNSPLHF. The CDR3 coding sequence is TGCGCCAGCAGCCAAGAGGTTGGCTTAAGCTCCTATAATTCACCCCTCCACTTT.